A selection of T cell receptor beta chains follows, all from one sample in a study of PD-L1 blockade in urothelial cancer. The data were produced by immunoSEQ multiplex PCR, yet TCRdb's version contains in-frame clones alone and is incomplete. The data hold about 91,000 clones, with 83% observed a single time. Specimen: PBMCs, collected around atezolizumab (anti-PD-L1) treatment. The receptors originated from a man between 65 and 85 years old with urothelial cancer. Both conserved end residues are trimmed from each CDR3. Fields, in order: J gene, V gene, CDR3 protein.

TRBJ2-3 | TRBV19 | ASSTTSGITDTQY
TRBJ2-2 | TRBV6-4 | ASRAGTGGAGTGELF
TRBJ2-7 | TRBV11-2 | ASSLAGTMHYEQY
TRBJ1-1 | TRBV5-4 | ASSYRNTEAF
TRBJ1-2 | TRBV5-4 | ASSSQTGWSMGYT
TRBJ2-6 | TRBV5-1 | ASSLDAVSGANVLT
TRBJ2-1 | TRBV19 | ASSTSPGTGGWSGNEQF
TRBJ2-3 | TRBV11-2 | ASSLDLAGTDTQY
TRBJ2-1 | TRBV9 | ASSLSGGFSSYNEQF
TRBJ1-4 | TRBV20-1 | SAYGQEKLF
TRBJ2-5 | TRBV18 | ASSPRGAGTTETQY
TRBJ1-2 | TRBV7-2 | ASSSQRGQGHGYT
TRBJ1-1 | TRBV6-5 | ASRQGAGTEAF
TRBJ2-3 | TRBV4-2 | ASSQDPSTDTQY
TRBJ1-1 | TRBV5-1 | ASSLGEGRGTEAF
TRBJ1-1 | TRBV19 | ASSTLQGLGTEAF
TRBJ2-1 | TRBV6-5 | ASSSPGTFEQF
TRBJ2-5 | TRBV2 | ASRGSLALQETQY
TRBJ1-1 | TRBV18 | ASSRNRDMNTEAF
TRBJ2-3 | TRBV5-1 | ASSLEPQRTDTQY
TRBJ1-4 | TRBV5-1 | ASSGGVGANEKLF
TRBJ2-2 | TRBV5-6 | ASISSLNTGELF
TRBJ1-4 | TRBV5-1 | ASSSGGGATNEKLF
TRBJ2-3 | TRBV5-5 | ASSLAGRPQLDTQY
TRBJ2-7 | TRBV11-2 | ASSLGLGDEQY
TRBJ2-2 | TRBV7-9 | ASKASGTPGELF
TRBJ1-5 | TRBV5-6 | ASSLLGQGAGQPQH